The 9 T cell receptor beta chains below come from one sample, sequenced in a study of cytomegalovirus exposure and HLA in healthy donors. The primer mix had 60 Vbeta and 13 Jbeta primers. Some clones are missing from TCRdb's copy, which holds only in-frame ones; the method was immunoSEQ multiplex PCR. The sample has about 160,000 clones, approximately 80% seen once. Sequenced sample: PBMCs. The receptors come from a middle-aged man in good health and CMV-seropositive.

V gene TRBV19 combines with J gene TRBJ2-7; tentative D call: TRBD1 (6 bases). Germline V CDR1 and CDR2: LNHDA, SQIVND (reference sequence). Between the trimmed V and J ends, which lost 1 base and 3 bases, there was a span of 13 bases. The length of the CDR3 is 15 residues. DNA of the CDR3: TGTGCCAGTAGTATAGTTGGGGGCCTAGGCTACGAGCAGTACTTC. Residues: CASSIVGGLGYEQYF.

The chain employs TRBV30 and TRBJ1-4, with D tentatively TRBD1 (6 bases). This CDR3 is 16 amino acids long. Deletions cut 1 base from V and 4 bases from J, with 16 bases between. CDR1 is GTSNPN and CDR2 is SVGIG in the germline V gene (reference sequence). The CDR3 sequence: CAWSEQQTGHNEKLFF. CDR3 nucleotides: TGTGCCTGGAGTGAACAACAGACAGGACATAATGAAAAACTGTTTTTT.

This clone has only a few counts. V gene TRBV27 combines with J gene TRBJ1-4, with D maybe TRBD1 (6 bases). Germline assignment: CDR1 MNHEY and CDR2 SMNVEV (reference sequence). Trimming left V 2 bases short and J 7 bases short, with 11 bases between. The CDR3 is made up of 14 amino acids. The CDR3 sequence is CASSLHRAGEKLFF. The CDR3, as DNA: TGTGCCAGCAGTTTACACAGGGCGGGTGAAAAACTGTTTTTT.

The CDR3 DNA reads as TGTGCCAGCAGTTTCAGGGCCTATGGCTACACCTTC. This sequence encodes CASSFRAYGYTF. This sequence joins TRBV7-9 and TRBJ1-2; the D gene is possibly TRBD1 (5 bases). CDR3 length: 12 amino acids. Trimming removed 6 bases at V and 4 bases at J, with 9 bases between. Germline loops: CDR1 SEHNR, CDR2 FQNEAQ (reference sequence).

The J gene is TRBJ1-4, the V gene TRBV5-4; possibly TRBD1 for D (5 bases). Trimming stripped 4 bases from V and 4 bases from J, with 14 bases between. Germline V gives CDR1 SGHNT, CDR2 YYREEE (reference sequence). The CDR3 sequence is 15 residues long. The CDR3 nucleotides read TGTGCCAGCAGCGCCGGGGGGGGACTTAATGAAAAACTGTTTTTT. It specifies CASSAGGGLNEKLFF. Full variable domain (outside the CDR3, taken from reference TRBV5-4 and TRBJ1-4): ETGVTQSPTHLIKTRGQQVTLRCSSQSGHNTVSWYQQALGQGPQFIFQYYREEENGRGNFPPRFSGLQFPNYSSELNVNALELDDSALYLCASSAGGGLNEKLFFGSGTQLSVL.

The gene calls are TRBV5-1 and TRBJ2-1; 12 bases map to TRBD2. Germline assignment: CDR1 SGHRS and CDR2 YFSETQ. Trimming at V came to 7 bases and at J to 9 bases, leaving 14 bases not matched to a gene. The CDR3 loop spans 16 amino acids. The CDR3 DNA is TGCGCCAGCGGCCTTTCCCTAGCGGGGGGGACCCGTGAGCAGTTCTTC. Amino acid sequence: CASGLSLAGGTREQFF.

V and J are TRBV5-6 and TRBJ1-2, with 10 bases identical to TRBD1. Germline lookup yields CDR1 SGHDT and CDR2 YYEEEE. The CDR3 is 14 residues long. Unmatched junction bases numbered 6, after V lost 6 bases and J lost 4 bases. CDR3 region: CASTRGQGSYGYTF. CDR3 DNA sequence: TGTGCCAGCACCCGGGGACAGGGGAGCTATGGCTACACCTTC. Looking up the rest from reference TRBV5-6 and TRBJ1-2 gives the full variable domain: DAGVTQSPTHLIKTRGQQVTLRCSPKSGHDTVSWYQQALGQGPQFIFQYYEEEERQRGNFPDRFSGHQFPNYSSELNVNALLLGDSALYLCASTRGQGSYGYTFGSGTRLTVV.

This chain links TRBV7-2 with TRBJ2-7; 8 nucleotides agree with TRBD2. Germline values: CDR1 SGHTA, CDR2 FQGNSA. V gave up 8 bases and J gave up 2 bases; unmatched junction bases: 5. The length of the CDR3 is 13 residues. CDR3 nucleotides: TGTGCCAGCCGAGCGGGGGCTACCTACGAGCAGTACTTC. Amino acids: CASRAGATYEQYF.

The chain is built from TRBV5-1 and TRBJ2-3; 7 nucleotides match TRBD1. Germline-derived CDR1 and CDR2 are SGHRS and YFSETQ. The junction had 2 bases not matched to a gene; V was cut back by 7 bases and J by 0 bases. The CDR3 extends over 13 amino acids. The CDR3 nucleotides read TGCGCCAGCGGGACAGAGAGCACAGATACGCAGTATTTT. Translating gives CASGTESTDTQYF.